This T cell receptor (beta chain) was observed in a study of T cell responses to AZD1222 COVID-19 vaccine. Findings and limits, study-wide: Scientists sampled the repertoires only once the peak T cell response had passed.

Regarding this clone: The antigen is undetermined.

Data came from immunoSEQ multiplex PCR; TCRdb stores just in-frame clones and leaves some out. The sample contains over 150,000 clones, roughly 90% of which appear only once. Sequencing used peripheral blood, obtained on day 0 of AZD1222 vaccination. The TCR sequence derives from an adult in good health.

The CDR3 here is CASSVGGTSTYNEQFF. The CDR3 nucleotides are TGTGCCAGCAGCGTAGGGGGGACTAGCACCTACAATGAGCAGTTCTTC. The chain joins TRBV9 to TRBJ2-1, with 9 bases identical to TRBD2. The CDR3 totals 16 residues. V shed 0 bases, J shed 2 bases, and the junction held 3 bases outside the gene matches. CDR1 is SGDLS, CDR2 YYNGEE, per germline.